The rows below give T cell receptor beta chains drawn from one sample of a study of T cell repertoires in cytomegalovirus infection. One entry per CDR3 protein, called by TCRdb with MiXCR from the reads. The sample records approximately 150,000 distinct CDR3 sequences, under 20% being singletons. The sequenced sample was CD8+ T cells from PBMCs. The receptors derive from a human donor in good health (CMV status not recorded). Some clones in this sample may be carry-over from other donors' samples. Each CDR3 is given with its conserved first and last residue. Each record gives: CDR3 protein, CDR3 DNA, D gene, V gene, J gene, clone size. The D gene is left open where the match is weak. Part of the rows lack a size; the others show once, few, many or a class for expanded clones.

CASSLSGIHGYEQYF	TGTGCCAGCAGCTTGTCCGGGATTCACGGCTACGAGCAGTACTTC	-	TRBV11-2	TRBJ2-7	-
CASSYGTGWEQYF	TGTGCCAGCAGTTACGGGACAGGTTGGGAGCAGTACTTC	TRBD1	TRBV28	TRBJ2-7	few
CASSLVITAVYEQYF	TGTGCCAGCAGCTTAGTAATAACAGCGGTTTACGAGCAGTACTTC	-	TRBV7-4	TRBJ2-7	few
CASSSRLAKQETQYF	TGTGCCAGCAGCTCCCGACTAGCGAAACAAGAGACCCAGTACTTC	TRBD2	TRBV7-9	TRBJ2-5	few
CATGTSYEQYF	TGTGCCACAGGCACTAGCTACGAGCAGTACTTC	-	TRBV6-2/TRBV6-3	TRBJ2-7	-
CASSLSSGTGANVLTF	TGTGCCAGCAGTTTAAGTTCGGGTACAGGGGCCAACGTCCTGACTTTC	-	TRBV27	TRBJ2-6	-
CASSSPGSGMHKDTQYF	TGTGCCAGCAGCTCTCCAGGTAGCGGGATGCACAAGGATACGCAGTATTTT	TRBD2	TRBV5-4	TRBJ2-3	-
CASSPGGNFNEQFF	TGTGCCAGCAGCCCCGGCGGGAACTTCAATGAGCAGTTCTTC	-	TRBV7-8	TRBJ2-1	-
CASSYSGSPYEQYF	TGTGCCAGCAGTTACTCCGGGAGTCCCTACGAGCAGTACTTC	-	TRBV6-6	TRBJ2-7	few
CASSDPRTDTQYF	TGTGCCAGCAGTGACCCTCGCACAGATACGCAGTATTTT	-	TRBV6-2/TRBV6-3	TRBJ2-3	-
CASSLATGSSDQPQHF	TGTGCCAGCAGCTTAGCGACAGGGAGTAGCGATCAGCCCCAGCATTTT	TRBD1	TRBV7-8	TRBJ1-5	-
CASSWDSEGAEAFF	TGTGCCAGCAGCTGGGACAGTGAAGGAGCTGAAGCTTTCTTT	TRBD1	TRBV7-9	TRBJ1-1	few
CASSHTGGEAAFF	TGTGCCAGCAGTCACACAGGAGGTGAGGCAGCTTTCTTT	-	TRBV2	TRBJ1-1	few
CASSHGHEQYF	TGTGCCAGCAGCCATGGACACGAGCAGTACTTC	-	TRBV14	TRBJ2-7	-
CASSTGGAQETQYF	TGTGCCAGCAGCACCGGGGGGGCCCAAGAGACCCAGTACTTC	TRBD2	TRBV7-2	TRBJ2-5	-
CASSLSGTRGNEQFF	TGTGCCAGCAGCTTGAGCGGGACTCGGGGCAATGAGCAGTTCTTC	TRBD2	TRBV7-8	TRBJ2-1	-
CASSFELISYNEQFF	TGTGCCAGCAGCTTTGAACTAATCTCCTACAATGAGCAGTTCTTC	-	TRBV7-2	TRBJ2-1	few
CASSLMGAGETQYF	TGTGCCAGCAGTTTAATGGGGGCGGGAGAGACCCAGTACTTC	-	TRBV28	TRBJ2-5	few
CASRTSGWPNEQFF	TGTGCCAGCAGGACTAGCGGGTGGCCCAATGAGCAGTTCTTC	TRBD2	TRBV25-1	TRBJ2-1	-
CSVRSGVSYEQYF	TGCAGCGTCCGAAGCGGTGTATCCTACGAGCAGTACTTC	-	TRBV29-1	TRBJ2-7	-
CASSLATGSPRAQHF	TGTGCCAGCAGCTTAGCGACAGGGAGTCCCAGGGCCCAGCATTTT	TRBD1	TRBV7-2	TRBJ1-5	few
CASSTQGGRSGTQYF	TGTGCCAGCAGCACCCAGGGGGGGCGGTCGGGTACGCAGTATTTT	-	TRBV7-2	TRBJ2-3	few
CASSYSTHTGELFF	TGTGCCAGCAGTTACTCGACGCATACCGGGGAGCTGTTTTTT	-	TRBV6-6	TRBJ2-2	once
CASTRDKNTGELFF	TGTGCCAGCACCCGGGACAAGAACACCGGGGAGCTGTTTTTT	-	TRBV28	TRBJ2-2	few
CASSPRWLAGGQAGELFF	TGTGCCAGCAGCCCCCGGTGGCTAGCGGGGGGGCAAGCCGGGGAGCTGTTTTTT	TRBD2	TRBV7-2	TRBJ2-2	few
CASSSWTSGSGAEQFF	TGTGCCAGCAGCTCATGGACTAGCGGGAGTGGGGCTGAGCAGTTCTTC	TRBD2	TRBV11-2	TRBJ2-1	-
CASSPDRDRTYEQYF	TGTGCCAGCAGCCCCGACCGGGACAGAACCTACGAGCAGTACTTC	TRBD1	TRBV7-6	TRBJ2-7	-
CASSSSGSSGELFF	TGTGCCAGCAGCTCTAGCGGGAGTAGCGGGGAGCTGTTTTTT	TRBD2	TRBV7-2	TRBJ2-2	few
CASSALAGSNTGELFF	TGTGCCAGCAGCGCTTTAGCGGGCTCGAACACCGGGGAGCTGTTTTTT	TRBD2	TRBV7-8	TRBJ2-2	-
CASSLEFSGELFF	TGTGCCAGCAGTTTAGAGTTCTCCGGGGAGCTGTTTTTT	-	TRBV12-3/TRBV12-4	TRBJ2-2	-
CATSFGQGAFEQYF	TGTGCCACCAGCTTCGGACAGGGGGCATTCGAGCAGTACTTC	TRBD1	TRBV15	TRBJ2-7	-
CASSLVGQGAGSELNEQFF	TGTGCCAGCAGCTTAGTCGGACAGGGGGCCGGTAGCGAACTCAATGAGCAGTTCTTC	TRBD1	TRBV11-3	TRBJ2-1	-
CASSQISAENTEAFF	TGCGCCAGCAGCCAGATTTCGGCGGAGAACACTGAAGCTTTCTTT	-	TRBV4-1	TRBJ1-1	-
CASSQGTGYEQYF	TGTGCCAGCAGCCAGGGTACAGGCTACGAGCAGTACTTC	-	TRBV11-3	TRBJ2-7	-
CSARDRDYSYEQYF	TGCAGTGCTAGAGACCGGGACTACTCCTACGAGCAGTACTTC	TRBD2	TRBV20-1	TRBJ2-7	few
CSARDAEGTEAFF	TGCAGTGCTAGGGACGCCGAGGGCACTGAAGCTTTCTTT	-	TRBV20-1	TRBJ1-1	few
CASSPKGPYEQYF	TGTGCCAGCAGCCCCAAGGGGCCCTACGAGCAGTACTTC	-	TRBV12-3/TRBV12-4	TRBJ2-7	few
CSVEDDRSGATEAFF	TGCAGCGTTGAAGATGACCGGTCGGGTGCAACTGAAGCTTTCTTT	-	TRBV29-1	TRBJ1-1	-
CASSVERDTDTQYF	TGTGCCAGCAGCGTCGAACGGGACACAGATACGCAGTATTTT	-	TRBV9	TRBJ2-3	few
CASSQEKDGASYNSPLHF	TGTGCCAGCAGCCAAGAAAAGGACGGGGCGTCCTATAATTCACCCCTCCACTTT	-	TRBV14	TRBJ1-6	-
CASSLEGGAYEQYF	TGTGCCAGCAGCTTAGAAGGGGGCGCGTACGAGCAGTACTTC	TRBD1	TRBV7-2	TRBJ2-7	many
CSVARGNTGELFF	TGCAGCGTTGCCAGGGGAAACACCGGGGAGCTGTTTTTT	-	TRBV29-1	TRBJ2-2	-
CASSITPGTEAFF	TGTGCCAGTAGTATAACCCCTGGGACTGAAGCTTTCTTT	-	TRBV19	TRBJ1-1	-
CASSLGGTRDSHSNQPQHF	TGTGCCAGCAGCTTAGGAGGAACCCGGGACAGTCATAGCAATCAGCCCCAGCATTTT	TRBD1	TRBV7-2	TRBJ1-5	few
CASSLAGPSYNEQFF	TGTGCCAGCAGCTTAGCGGGGCCCTCTTACAATGAGCAGTTCTTC	-	TRBV7-2	TRBJ2-1	many
CASSFLRQGAVGFTDTQYF	TGTGCCAGCAGTTTCCTAAGGCAGGGGGCGGTAGGGTTCACAGATACGCAGTATTTT	TRBD1	TRBV12-3/TRBV12-4	TRBJ2-3	few
CASSLQPGTSHEQFF	TGTGCCAGCAGTTTACAACCTGGGACCTCTCACGAGCAGTTCTTC	-	TRBV7-3	TRBJ2-1	few
CASSLREAASGANVLTF	TGTGCCAGCAGTTTGAGAGAGGCAGCCTCTGGGGCCAACGTCCTGACTTTC	-	TRBV25-1	TRBJ2-6	few
CASSASGAGGFDYEQYF	TGTGCCAGCAGCGCCTCGGGTGCGGGAGGATTCGACTACGAGCAGTACTTC	TRBD2	TRBV7-2	TRBJ2-7	-
CASTRPGRGYNEQFF	TGTGCCAGCACCCGGCCGGGGAGAGGGTACAATGAGCAGTTCTTC	-	TRBV12-3/TRBV12-4	TRBJ2-1	-
CASSPGQVMNTEAFF	TGTGCCAGTAGTCCGGGACAGGTCATGAACACTGAAGCTTTCTTT	TRBD1	TRBV19	TRBJ1-1	-
CASSLRGGWEFYEQYF	TGTGCCAGCAGCTTGAGAGGGGGATGGGAATTCTACGAGCAGTACTTC	-	TRBV7-8	TRBJ2-7	few
CASTLPGQNIYGYTF	TGTGCCAGCACCCTTCCGGGACAGAACATTTATGGCTACACCTTC	TRBD1	TRBV7-2	TRBJ1-2	-
CASSLLTLSDEQFF	TGTGCCAGCAGCCTCTTGACGCTTTCGGATGAGCAGTTCTTC	-	TRBV7-2	TRBJ2-1	many
CASSPAGSGQETQYF	TGTGCCAGCAGCCCCGCGGGTAGCGGCCAAGAGACCCAGTACTTC	-	TRBV11-2	TRBJ2-5	medium-sized
CASSLVSGSLYNEQFF	TGTGCCAGCAGTTTAGTAAGCGGGAGCCTTTACAATGAGCAGTTCTTC	TRBD2	TRBV28	TRBJ2-1	-
CASSIRGMEAFF	TGTGCCAGTAGTATTCGGGGGATGGAAGCTTTCTTT	-	TRBV19	TRBJ1-1	-